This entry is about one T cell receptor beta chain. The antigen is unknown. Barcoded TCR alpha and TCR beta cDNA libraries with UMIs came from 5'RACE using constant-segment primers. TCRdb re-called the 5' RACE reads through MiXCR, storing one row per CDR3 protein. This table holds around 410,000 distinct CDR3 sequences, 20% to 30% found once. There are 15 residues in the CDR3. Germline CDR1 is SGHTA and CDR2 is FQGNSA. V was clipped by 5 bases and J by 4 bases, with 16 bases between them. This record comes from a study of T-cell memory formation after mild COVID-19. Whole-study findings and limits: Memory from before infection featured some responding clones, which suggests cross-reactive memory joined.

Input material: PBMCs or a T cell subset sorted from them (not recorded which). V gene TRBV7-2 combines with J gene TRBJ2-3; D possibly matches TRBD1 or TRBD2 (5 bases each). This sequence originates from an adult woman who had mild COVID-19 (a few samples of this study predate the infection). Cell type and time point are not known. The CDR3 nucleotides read TGTGCCAGCAGCCTCTCCTTTGGGGGAGCAGATACGCAGTATTTT. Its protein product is CASSLSFGGADTQYF. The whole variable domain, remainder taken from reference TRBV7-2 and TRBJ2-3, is GAGVSQSPSNKVTEKGKDVELRCDPISGHTALYWYRQSLGQGLEFLIYFQGNSAPDKSGLPSDRFSAERTGGSVSTLTIQRTQQEDSAVYLCASSLSFGGADTQYFGPGTRLTVL.